The T cell receptor (beta chain) described here comes from a study of cytotoxic CD8 clonotypes in ibrutinib-treated CLL (dated by TCRdb to the early 2020s). With respect to the entire study: The cohort included around 15 treatment-naive and under 13 relapsed/refractory patients; 17 to 18 were IGHV unmutated. Partial responses were observed in roughly 24 patients and complete responses in 2; after a median follow-up of around 68 months, remission was maintained in around 14 patients and progression was observed in 12. Response samples were taken after a median of around 13 months on treatment, ranging from roughly 6 to 36 months. On average, each sample yielded hundreds of thousands of productive templates and 80,000 to 95,000 productive rearrangements. Of the 80 to 95 participants in the trial, 25 to 30 had longitudinal samples available. Cryopreserved peripheral blood mononuclear cells were obtained prior to treatment, at the time of response, and at either disease progression or sustained remission. Every remission and progressive disease sample was obtained while ibrutinib was still being received by the patients.

With respect to this clone: No cognate antigen has been identified for it. It has no much larger one-base neighbor in the sample; base qualities were not kept.

A MiSeq instrument was used for deep resolution sequencing, which targeted depths ranging from 1 in 1 million up to 1 in 200,000 T cells, with coverage averaging 10x for each clonotype. TCR beta libraries were generated with the immunoSEQ hsTCRB Kit. Processing in the source paper ran as follows. Data were analyzed with ImmunoSEQ Data Assistant and ImmunoSEQ Analyzer, with V, D and J genes assigned per IMGT definitions. Clonality, with values ranging from 0 to 1, was calculated as one minus the normalized Shannon entropy of productive rearrangement frequencies. Only overrepresented clonotypes making up at least 0.05% of each patient's repertoire were included in the public clonotype analysis. More than ten age-matched healthy donor repertoires from immuneACCESS were used as controls for clonality. The source is immuneACCESS, and TCRdb retained only in-frame sequences with V and J called. Part of the clones is not carried over; for the studies checked, unresolved V genes explain less than half of this, and the remainder is unexplained. V and J calls and clone size are given by that table; D and trimming were obtained from the DNA. The sample table contains over 130,000 clones; only one count was recorded for more than 70% of them. The ten largest make up about 7.6% of the sample.

For TCR beta library preparation, approximately 1.8 micrograms of genomic DNA was extracted from cryopreserved PBMCs. High-throughput TCR beta sequencing was performed on longitudinal blood samples from CLL patients receiving ibrutinib monotherapy. The patients took part in an open-label, single-center phase 2 trial of ibrutinib monotherapy. The full study reports these points: Clonality increased at ibrutinib response, stayed stable in sustained remission, and fell back toward baseline at progression. Public clonotypes were rare and either shrank or stayed stable during treatment, and the rise in clonality at ibrutinib response reflected expansion of private clonotypes. Baseline clonality was found to be higher than that of age-matched healthy donors and was strongly correlated with circulating CD8+ T-cell counts. Sampling times were not matched between sustained-remission and progressing patients, and lymph node repertoires were not studied.

The specimen comprised PBMCs, sampled after 36 months of ibrutinib treatment. This receptor was obtained from a human donor with chronic lymphocytic leukemia.

The sequenced DNA is TGTGCCAGCAGCCTCCGACTAGGAGGGAGAGAGACCCAGTACTTC. Its coded protein is CASSLRLGGRETQYF. The rearranged chain carries TRBV7-3 and TRBJ2-5, and TRBD2 may be the D gene, going by 6 matching bases. The CDR3 goes from the cysteine to the phenylalanine over 15 residues. The only DNA kept is the CDR3, 45 bases in frame from the first base. V loses 5 bases of germline sequence and J loses 4 bases, and the interval between the two ends is 17 bases. CDR1 and CDR2 were assigned from the germline V gene as SGHTA and FQGTGA.